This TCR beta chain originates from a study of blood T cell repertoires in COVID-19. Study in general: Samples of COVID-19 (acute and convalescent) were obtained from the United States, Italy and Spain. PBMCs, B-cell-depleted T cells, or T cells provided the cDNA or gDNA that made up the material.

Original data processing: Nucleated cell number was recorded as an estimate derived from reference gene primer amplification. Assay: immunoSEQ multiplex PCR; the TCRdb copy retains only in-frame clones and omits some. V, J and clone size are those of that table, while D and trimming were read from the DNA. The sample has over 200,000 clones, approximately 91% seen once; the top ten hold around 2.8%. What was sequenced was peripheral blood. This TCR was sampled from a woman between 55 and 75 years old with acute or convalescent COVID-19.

Written as DNA, the CDR3 is TGTGCCAGCAGCTTAACCCGGACAAAGCTATACGGCTACACCTTC. Amino acids: CASSLTRTKLYGYTF. The V call is TRBV7-8, the J call TRBJ1-2, with a possible D match to TRBD1 (5 bases). Germline V gene sequence: CDR1 SGHVS, CDR2 FQNEAQ. The CDR3 is 15 amino acids. The ends were cut back, 2 bases at V and 8 bases at J, with 18 bases in the middle.